These T cell receptor beta chains were read from a single sample in a study of shared clonotypes between healthy human individuals. Here immunoSEQ multiplex PCR was the method, and the copy in TCRdb shows in-frame clones only, minus some. Of millions of clones listed, over 85% were seen once; the top ten hold roughly 0.14%. Input material: naive CD4+ T cells sorted from blood. All receptors come from a man between 18 and 35 years old in good health. The CDR3 runs from the conserved cysteine through the conserved F or W. Fields, in order: V gene, J gene, clone size, CDR3 protein. Clone sizes are given selectively: once, few, many, or a class where the clone is expanded.

v_call: TRBV4-3
j_call: TRBJ2-7
clone_size: NA
cdr3_aa: CASSRLGLAGDEQYF

v_call: TRBV6-1
j_call: TRBJ1-2
clone_size: NA
cdr3_aa: CASSGQGNYGYTF

v_call: TRBV7-2
j_call: TRBJ1-5
clone_size: NA
cdr3_aa: CASSLQGAYNQPQHF

v_call: TRBV10-3
j_call: TRBJ2-1
clone_size: NA
cdr3_aa: CAIREAGGVIEQFF

v_call: TRBV30
j_call: TRBJ2-1
clone_size: NA
cdr3_aa: CAWSQVYNEQFF

v_call: TRBV4-3
j_call: TRBJ2-3
clone_size: once
cdr3_aa: CASSHLDSSDTDTQYF

v_call: TRBV6-5
j_call: TRBJ2-5
clone_size: NA
cdr3_aa: CASTSSGTNQETQYF

v_call: TRBV30
j_call: TRBJ2-7
clone_size: NA
cdr3_aa: CAWSIGTSGNSYEQYF

v_call: TRBV18
j_call: TRBJ1-2
clone_size: NA
cdr3_aa: CASSPDGQAGYTF

v_call: TRBV5-1
j_call: TRBJ2-1
clone_size: NA
cdr3_aa: CASTVSGVNYNEQFF

v_call: TRBV29-1
j_call: TRBJ2-7
clone_size: NA
cdr3_aa: CAGQGAYEQYF